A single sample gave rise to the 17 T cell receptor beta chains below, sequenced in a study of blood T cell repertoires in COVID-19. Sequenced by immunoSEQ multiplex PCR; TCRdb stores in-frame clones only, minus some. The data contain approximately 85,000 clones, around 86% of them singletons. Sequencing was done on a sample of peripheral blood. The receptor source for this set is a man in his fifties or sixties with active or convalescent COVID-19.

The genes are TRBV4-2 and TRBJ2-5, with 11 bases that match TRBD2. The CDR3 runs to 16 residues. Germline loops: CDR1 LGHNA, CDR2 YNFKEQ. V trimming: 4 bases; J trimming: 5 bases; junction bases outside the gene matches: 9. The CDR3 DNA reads TGTGCCAGCAGCCTAAAACTAGCGGGGGAGGGGGAGACCCAGTACTTC. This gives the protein CASSLKLAGEGETQYF.

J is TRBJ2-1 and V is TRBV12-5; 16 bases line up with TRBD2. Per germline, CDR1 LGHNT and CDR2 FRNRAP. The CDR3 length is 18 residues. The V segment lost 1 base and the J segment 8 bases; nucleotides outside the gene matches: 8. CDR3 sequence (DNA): TGTGCTAGTGGTTTGGATACCGGGACTAGCGGGGGGGCTGATGAGCAGTTCTTC. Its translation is CASGLDTGTSGGADEQFF. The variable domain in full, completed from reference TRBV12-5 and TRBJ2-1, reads DARVTQTPRHKVTEMGQEVTMRCQPILGHNTVFWYRQTMMQGLELLAYFRNRAPLDDSGMPKDRFSAEMPDATLATLKIQPSEPRDSAVYFCASGLDTGTSGGADEQFFGPGTRLTVL.

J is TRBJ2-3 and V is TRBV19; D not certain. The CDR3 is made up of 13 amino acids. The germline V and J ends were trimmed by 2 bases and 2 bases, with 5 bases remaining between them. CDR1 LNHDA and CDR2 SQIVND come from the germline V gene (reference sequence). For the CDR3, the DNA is TGTGCCAGTAGTATACTACCCACAGATACGCAGTATTTT. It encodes CASSILPTDTQYF.

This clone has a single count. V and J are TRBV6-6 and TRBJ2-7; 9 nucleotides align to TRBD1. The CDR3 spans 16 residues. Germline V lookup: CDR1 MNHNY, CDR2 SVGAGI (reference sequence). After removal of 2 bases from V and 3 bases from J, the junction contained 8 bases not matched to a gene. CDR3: CASSYQKSGQGYEQYF. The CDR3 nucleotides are TGTGCCAGCAGTTACCAAAAATCGGGACAGGGCTACGAGCAGTACTTC.

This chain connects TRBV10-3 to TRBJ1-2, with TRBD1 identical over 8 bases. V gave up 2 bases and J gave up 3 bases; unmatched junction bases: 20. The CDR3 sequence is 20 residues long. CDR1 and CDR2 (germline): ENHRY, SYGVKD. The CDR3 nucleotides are TGTGCCATCAGTGAGAGTGTACCGGGACAGGAGGGGCCTGGTTACTATGGCTACACCTTC. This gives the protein CAISESVPGQEGPGYYGYTF.

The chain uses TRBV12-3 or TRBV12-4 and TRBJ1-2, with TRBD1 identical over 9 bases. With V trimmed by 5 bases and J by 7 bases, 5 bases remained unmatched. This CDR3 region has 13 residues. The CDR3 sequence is CASSHGTGSGYTF. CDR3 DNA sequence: TGTGCCAGCAGTCACGGGACAGGGAGTGGCTACACCTTC.

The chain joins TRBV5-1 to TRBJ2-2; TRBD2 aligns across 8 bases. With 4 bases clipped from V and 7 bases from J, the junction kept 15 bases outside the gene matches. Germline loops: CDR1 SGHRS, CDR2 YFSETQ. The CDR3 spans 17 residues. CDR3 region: CASSHLGGLELVGELFF. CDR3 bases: TGCGCCAGCAGCCACCTGGGGGGACTAGAATTGGTCGGGGAGCTGTTTTTT.

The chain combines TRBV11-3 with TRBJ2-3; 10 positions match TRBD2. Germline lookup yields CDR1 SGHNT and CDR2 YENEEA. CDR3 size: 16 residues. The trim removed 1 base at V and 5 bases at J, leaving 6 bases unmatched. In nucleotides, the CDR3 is TGTGCCAGCAGCTTAGGGCTAGCGGGAGTGGTAGATACGCAGTATTTT. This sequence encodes CASSLGLAGVVDTQYF.

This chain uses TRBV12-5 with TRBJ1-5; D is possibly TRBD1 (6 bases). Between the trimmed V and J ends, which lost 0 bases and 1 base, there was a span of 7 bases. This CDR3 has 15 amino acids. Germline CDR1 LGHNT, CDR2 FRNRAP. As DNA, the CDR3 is TGTGCTAGTGGTTTGGTCGGACAGAGCAATCAGCCCCAGCATTTT. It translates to CASGLVGQSNQPQHF. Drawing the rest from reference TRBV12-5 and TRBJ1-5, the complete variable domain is DARVTQTPRHKVTEMGQEVTMRCQPILGHNTVFWYRQTMMQGLELLAYFRNRAPLDDSGMPKDRFSAEMPDATLATLKIQPSEPRDSAVYFCASGLVGQSNQPQHFGDGTRLSIL.

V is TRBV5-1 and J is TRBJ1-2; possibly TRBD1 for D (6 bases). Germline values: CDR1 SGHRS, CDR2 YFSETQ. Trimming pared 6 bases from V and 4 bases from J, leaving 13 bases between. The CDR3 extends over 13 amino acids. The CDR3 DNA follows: TGCGCCAGCACTACAGGGAGTCCCTATGGCTACACCTTC. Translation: CASTTGSPYGYTF.

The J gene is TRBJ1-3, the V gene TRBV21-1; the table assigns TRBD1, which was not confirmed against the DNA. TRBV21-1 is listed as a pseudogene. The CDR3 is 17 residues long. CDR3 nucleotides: TGTGCCAGCAGCAAAGACATTAGGCAGGTGAAGGGAAACACCATATATTTT. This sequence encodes CASSKDIRQVKGNTIYF.

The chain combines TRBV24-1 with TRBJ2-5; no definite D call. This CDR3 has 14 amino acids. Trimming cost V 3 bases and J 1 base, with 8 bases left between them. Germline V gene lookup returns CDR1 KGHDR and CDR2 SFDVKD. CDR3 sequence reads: CATSDTDIQETQYF. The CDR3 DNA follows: TGTGCCACCAGTGATACCGACATCCAAGAGACCCAGTACTTC.

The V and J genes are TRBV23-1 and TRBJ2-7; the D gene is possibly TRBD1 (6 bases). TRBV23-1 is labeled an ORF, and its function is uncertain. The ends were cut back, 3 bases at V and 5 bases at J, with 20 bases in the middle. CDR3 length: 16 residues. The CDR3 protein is CASSHCGYRVHHEQYF. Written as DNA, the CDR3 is TGCGCCAGCAGTCATTGCGGATACAGGGTTCATCACGAGCAGTACTTC.

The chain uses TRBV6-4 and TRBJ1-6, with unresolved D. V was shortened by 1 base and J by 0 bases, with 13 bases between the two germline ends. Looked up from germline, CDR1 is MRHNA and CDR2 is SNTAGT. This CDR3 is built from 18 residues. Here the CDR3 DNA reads TGTGCCAGCAGTGACTACCCGAGTCCGGTCTCCTATAATTCACCCCTCCACTTT. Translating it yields CASSDYPSPVSYNSPLHF.

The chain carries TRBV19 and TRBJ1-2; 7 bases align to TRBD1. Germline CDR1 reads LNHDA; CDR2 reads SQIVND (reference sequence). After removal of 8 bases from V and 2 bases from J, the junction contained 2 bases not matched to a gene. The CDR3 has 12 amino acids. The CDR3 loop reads CASLQGNYGYTF. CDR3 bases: TGTGCCAGTTTACAGGGGAACTATGGCTACACCTTC. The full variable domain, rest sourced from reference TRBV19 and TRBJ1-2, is DGGITQSPKYLFRKEGQNVTLSCEQNLNHDAMYWYRQDPGQGLRLIYYSQIVNDFQKGDIAEGYSVSREKKESFPLTVTSAQKNPTAFYLCASLQGNYGYTFGSGTRLTVV.

The CDR3 region is CASRQRTGAEQYF. In DNA form, the CDR3 reads TGCGCCAGCAGGCAACGGACAGGGGCCGAGCAGTACTTC. This chain links TRBV5-1 with TRBJ2-7, with 9 bases lining up with TRBD1. J gave up 6 bases and V 5 bases, and 6 bases lay outside the gene matches. This CDR3 has 13 residues. Germline V gene data show CDR1 as SGHRS and CDR2 as YFSETQ.

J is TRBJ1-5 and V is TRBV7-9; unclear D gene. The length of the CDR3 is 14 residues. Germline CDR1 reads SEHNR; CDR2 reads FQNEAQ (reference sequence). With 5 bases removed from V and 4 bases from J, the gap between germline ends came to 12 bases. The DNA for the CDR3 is TGTGCCAGCAGCGTAGAGGGAGGGAATCAGCCCCAGCATTTT. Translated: CASSVEGGNQPQHF.